This TCR beta chain derives from a study of T-cell reconstitution after alpha-beta-depleted transplantation in children. The CDR3 is 15 residues long. The germline CDR1 and CDR2 sequences are LNHDA and SQIVND (reference sequence). The V end was cut by 5 bases, the J end by 2 bases, with 13 bases between. In its sample, this clonotype was seen a few times. Unique molecular identifiers were incorporated into the prepared TCRbeta library. TCRdb called the PCR reads again in MiXCR, with one record for every CDR3 protein. The profile covers approximately 510,000 distinct CDR3 sequences, with around 17% appearing a single time and approximately 3% taken by the ten largest.

This sequence was found in a human donor who donated a stem cell graft to a child with acute lymphoblastic leukemia. The input for sequencing was PBMCs from the stem cell graft donor, taken from the stem cell graft. The V gene is TRBV19, the J gene TRBJ2-1; D is unclear. The CDR3 is CASSLTLHPYNEQFF. The CDR3 coding sequence is TGTGCCAGTAGTCTTACGCTACATCCCTACAATGAGCAGTTCTTC. The full variable domain, with the rest looked up from reference TRBV19 and TRBJ2-1, is DGGITQSPKYLFRKEGQNVTLSCEQNLNHDAMYWYRQDPGQGLRLIYYSQIVNDFQKGDIAEGYSVSREKKESFPLTVTSAQKNPTAFYLCASSLTLHPYNEQFFGPGTRLTVL.